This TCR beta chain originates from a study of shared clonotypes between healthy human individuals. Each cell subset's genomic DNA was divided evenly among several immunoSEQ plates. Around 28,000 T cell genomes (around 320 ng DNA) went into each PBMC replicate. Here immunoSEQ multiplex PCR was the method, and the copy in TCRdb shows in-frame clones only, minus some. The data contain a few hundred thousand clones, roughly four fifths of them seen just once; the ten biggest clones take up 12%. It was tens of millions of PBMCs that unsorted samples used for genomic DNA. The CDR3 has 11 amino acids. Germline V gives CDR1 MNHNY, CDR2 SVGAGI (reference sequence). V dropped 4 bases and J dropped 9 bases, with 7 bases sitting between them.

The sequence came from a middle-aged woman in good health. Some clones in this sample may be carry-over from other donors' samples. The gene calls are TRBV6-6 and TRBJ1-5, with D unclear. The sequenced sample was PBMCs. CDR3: CASSSGAPQHF. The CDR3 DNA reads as TGTGCCAGCAGTTCTGGCGCGCCCCAGCATTTT.